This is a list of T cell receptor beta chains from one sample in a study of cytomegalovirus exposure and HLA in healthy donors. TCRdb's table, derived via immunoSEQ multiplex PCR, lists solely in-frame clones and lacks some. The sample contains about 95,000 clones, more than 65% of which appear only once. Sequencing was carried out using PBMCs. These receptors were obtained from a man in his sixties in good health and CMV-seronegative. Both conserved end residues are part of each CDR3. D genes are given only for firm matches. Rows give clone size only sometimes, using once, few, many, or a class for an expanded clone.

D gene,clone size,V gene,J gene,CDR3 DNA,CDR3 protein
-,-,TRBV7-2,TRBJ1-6,TGTGCCAGCAGCTTAGGAACAGGGCAGAATTCACCCCTCCACTTT,CASSLGTGQNSPLHF
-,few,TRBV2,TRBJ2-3,TGTGCCACCGCTGACAGACGGAGCACAGATACGCAGTATTTT,CATADRRSTDTQYF
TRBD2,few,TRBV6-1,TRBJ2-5,TGTGCCAGCAGTGAATTGGGGACTAGCGGGAAAATACTGTACTTC,CASSELGTSGKILYF
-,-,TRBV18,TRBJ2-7,TGTGCCAGCTCAAAGGACAGAGACGAGCAGTACTTC,CASSKDRDEQYF
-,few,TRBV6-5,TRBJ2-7,TGTGCCAGCAATTACCGGGGGAGTAAAAACGAGCAGTACTTC,CASNYRGSKNEQYF
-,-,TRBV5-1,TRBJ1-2,TGCGCCAGCAGCGGGGGGGCAGGGACTCATGGCTACACCTTC,CASSGGAGTHGYTF
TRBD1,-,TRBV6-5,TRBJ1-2,TGTGCCAGCAGAAAAACAGGGGGGCCTGGCTACACCTTC,CASRKTGGPGYTF
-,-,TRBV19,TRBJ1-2,TGTGCCAGTAGTATGGACGGGGCTAACTATGGCTACACCTTC,CASSMDGANYGYTF
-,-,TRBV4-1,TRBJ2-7,TGCGCCAGCAGATTTGGGTCAGGTAGCTCCTACGAGCAGTACTTC,CASRFGSGSSYEQYF
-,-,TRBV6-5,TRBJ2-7,TGTGCCACCCGAAGTCAGGACGAGGGCTCCTACGAGCAGTACTTC,CATRSQDEGSYEQYF
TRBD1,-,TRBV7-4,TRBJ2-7,TGTGCCAGCAGCCCCCGGACAGGGGGAAGAATTTTCGGGGAGCAGTACTTC,CASSPRTGGRIFGEQYF
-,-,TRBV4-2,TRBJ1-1,TGTGCCAGCAGCCAAGTTCACGGGGTAGATGGAGCTTTCTTT,CASSQVHGVDGAFF
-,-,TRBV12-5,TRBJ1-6,TGTGCTAGTGGTTTGGGGACAAGATCAAATTCACCCCTCCACTTT,CASGLGTRSNSPLHF
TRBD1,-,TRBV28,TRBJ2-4,TGTGCCAGCAGTTTGTCAACAGGGGGCGAAAACATTCAGTACTTC,CASSLSTGGENIQYF
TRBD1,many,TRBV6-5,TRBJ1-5,TGTGCCAGCAGTTCGACAGGGATGACGAGCAATCAGCCCCAGCATTTT,CASSSTGMTSNQPQHF
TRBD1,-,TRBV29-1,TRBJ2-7,TGCAGCGTTGACGCCAGGGGGAGCTCTTACGAGCAGTACTTC,CSVDARGSSYEQYF
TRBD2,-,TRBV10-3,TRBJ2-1,TGTGCCATCAGTGAGTCCCGCGCGGGGGGAGCGGGCTACAATGAGCAGTTCTTC,CAISESRAGGAGYNEQFF
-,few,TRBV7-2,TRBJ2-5,TGTGCCAGCAGCTTAGGGGGGATTCGGGATGGAGGGAAGACCCAGTACTTC,CASSLGGIRDGGKTQYF
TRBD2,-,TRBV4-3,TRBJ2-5,TGCGCCAGCAGCCAAGTACGCGGGGGGGCCCCTTCCCAGTACTTC,CASSQVRGGAPSQYF
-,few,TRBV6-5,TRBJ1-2,TGTGCCAGCAGTTATGAATCAGGGTCGGTATATGGCTACACCTTC,CASSYESGSVYGYTF
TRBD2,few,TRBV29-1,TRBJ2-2,TGCAGCGTTGTTAGCGGGCCCGCCAACAGCGGGGAGCTGTTTTTT,CSVVSGPANSGELFF
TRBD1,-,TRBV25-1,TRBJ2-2,TGTGCCAGCTCTACGGCACCGGGACAGGGGACCACCGGGGAGCTGTTTTTT,CASSTAPGQGTTGELFF
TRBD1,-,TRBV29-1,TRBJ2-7,TGCAGCGCCCCGGGACAGGGAGGCGAGCAGTACTTC,CSAPGQGGEQYF